These 21 T cell receptor beta chains came from one sample sequenced in a study of Tregs in tolerant kidney transplant recipients. TCRdb's copy holds only in-frame clones and misses some; the assay was immunoSEQ multiplex PCR. The profile shows about 64,000 clones, about 90% of them singletons. The nonmyeloablative bone marrow transplants came from related graft donors, with transient mixed chimerism. The sequencing used CD4+ T cells from blood (PBMCs), collected 6 months after the transplant. All receptors come from a human patient who received a combined kidney and bone marrow transplant. A subset of T cells may come from the graft donor.

The chain combines TRBV21-1 with TRBJ2-2; whether TRBD1, the table's D call, matches the DNA was not checked. TRBV21-1 is noted as a pseudogene. This CDR3 has 15 residues. The CDR3 bases are TGTGCCAGCAGCGACGGGACAGGGGTAGCTGGGGAGCTGTTTTTT. Protein: CASSDGTGVAGELFF.

The rearrangement uses TRBV27 and TRBJ2-1; TRBD1 agrees at 10 bases. The CDR3 has 14 residues. Trimming removed 6 bases from V and 7 bases from J; junction bases left unmatched: 6. Germline V gene lookup returns CDR1 MNHEY and CDR2 SMNVEV (reference sequence). This CDR3 reads CASSRQGARNEQFF. The CDR3 DNA follows: TGTGCCAGCAGCCGACAGGGGGCGAGGAATGAGCAGTTCTTC.

J is TRBJ2-7 and V is TRBV5-1; 7 bases map to TRBD1. This CDR3 is built from 13 residues. Germline V gives CDR1 SGHRS, CDR2 YFSETQ. V was clipped by 0 bases and J by 6 bases; unmatched bases: 3. The CDR3 spells CASSLEGGSEQYF. The CDR3, as DNA: TGCGCCAGCAGCTTGGAAGGGGGCAGCGAGCAGTACTTC.

This clone was observed once. V usage is TRBV7-2 and J usage is TRBJ2-7; 10 bases are shared with TRBD1. The CDR3 spans 16 residues. CDR1 is SGHTA, CDR2 FQGNSA, per germline. V dropped 1 base and J dropped 1; count of bases not matched to a gene: 4. The CDR3 nucleotides are TGTGCCAGCAGCTTAGGATGGGGACAGGGGTCCTACGAGCAGTACTTC. Translating it yields CASSLGWGQGSYEQYF.

The genes are TRBV10-3 and TRBJ1-1; 8 nucleotides line up with TRBD1. Looked up from germline, CDR1 is ENHRY and CDR2 is SYGVKD. The CDR3 runs 15 residues. J was trimmed by 5 bases and V by 2 bases; bases with no gene match: 7. The CDR3 loop reads CAISETRQGRTEAFF. CDR3 DNA sequence: TGTGCCATCAGTGAGACCCGACAGGGGCGGACTGAAGCTTTCTTT.

The rearrangement joins TRBV30 to TRBJ1-3; unclear D gene. This CDR3 region has 13 residues. V gave up 0 bases and J gave up 3 bases, with 6 bases separating them. Per germline, CDR1 GTSNPN and CDR2 SVGIG (reference sequence). The CDR3 here is CAWSVTRGNTIYF. CDR3 in DNA: TGTGCCTGGAGTGTGACTCGTGGAAACACCATATATTTT.

This chain links TRBV18 with TRBJ1-2; TRBD1 matches at 9 bases. Germline CDR1 KGHSH, CDR2 LQKENI. V shed 8 bases and J 4 bases; nucleotides not matched to a gene: 11. The CDR3 is made up of 15 amino acids. The CDR3 DNA sequence: TGTGCCAGCGCCGACCACAGGGGGCGCAGCTATGGCTACACCTTC. Protein sequence: CASADHRGRSYGYTF.

V gene TRBV7-6 combines with J gene TRBJ1-5; D is undetermined. CDR1 SGHVS and CDR2 FNYEAQ come from the germline V gene. Between the trimmed V and J ends, which lost 5 bases and 0 bases, there was a span of 5 bases. The CDR3 is 13 amino acids. The CDR3 nucleotides are TGTGCCAGCAGCCTAAGTAGCAATCAGCCCCAGCATTTT. Amino acid sequence: CASSLSSNQPQHF. Full variable domain (remainder filled in from reference TRBV7-6 and TRBJ1-5): GAGVSQSPRYKVTKRGQDVALRCDPISGHVSLYWYRQALGQGPEFLTYFNYEAQQDKSGLPNDRFSAERPEGSISTLTIQRTEQRDSAMYRCASSLSSNQPQHFGDGTRLSIL.

The CDR3 loop reads CASSSGDSMHEQYF. CDR3 sequence (DNA): TGTGCCAGCAGCTCAGGAGACAGTATGCACGAGCAGTACTTC. The J gene is TRBJ2-7, the V gene TRBV9, with a possible D match to TRBD1 (5 bases). Trimming stripped 4 bases from V and 5 bases from J, with 16 bases between. The germline CDR1 and CDR2 sequences are SGDLS and YYNGEE. This CDR3 has 14 amino acids.

V usage is TRBV5-5 and J usage is TRBJ1-1, with 8 bases fitting TRBD1. The trim removed 1 base at V and 7 bases at J, leaving 12 bases unmatched. This CDR3 contains 16 residues. Germline V gene lookup returns CDR1 SGHKS and CDR2 YYEKEE (reference sequence). CDR3 sequence: CASSLKSGGVIGEAFF. In nucleotides, the CDR3 is TGTGCCAGCAGCTTGAAGTCAGGGGGCGTTATTGGTGAAGCTTTCTTT.

The gene calls are TRBV7-2 and TRBJ2-5; the D gene is possibly TRBD2 (6 bases). The V end was cut by 3 bases, the J end by 5 bases, with 19 bases between. This CDR3 is 16 amino acids long. Per the germline V gene, CDR1 is SGHTA and CDR2 is FQGNSA. This CDR3 is CASSFTSSRDWETQYF. In DNA, the CDR3 is TGTGCCAGCAGCTTCACCTCGAGCAGGGACTGGGAGACCCAGTACTTC.

V gene TRBV5-6 combines with J gene TRBJ1-1; 9 bases agree with TRBD1. V shed 4 bases and J 8 bases; nucleotides not matched to a gene: 9. Germline V gene data show CDR1 as SGHDT and CDR2 as YYEEEE. The CDR3 runs to 14 residues. In DNA, the CDR3 is TGTGCCAGCAGCAACCGGGACAGGGTCCCAGAAGCTTTCTTT. Encoded protein: CASSNRDRVPEAFF.

The genes are TRBV5-6 and TRBJ1-5, with D possibly being TRBD1 (5 bases). The germline V gene has CDR1 SGHDT and CDR2 YYEEEE. Trimming cost V 3 bases and J 1 base, with 17 bases left between them. The CDR3 has 17 residues. CDR3 nucleotides: TGTGCCAGCAGCTCTTTATATATGCGGGGGAGCAATCAGCCCCAGCATTTT. Its protein is CASSSLYMRGSNQPQHF.

This chain uses TRBV6-5 with TRBJ1-2; 10 nucleotides align to TRBD1. The V and J ends lost 2 bases and 8 bases, in that order; junction bases with no gene match: 5. This CDR3 has 14 amino acids. Germline V lookup: CDR1 MNHEY, CDR2 SVGAGI. CDR3 region: CASSYGQGVGGYTF. CDR3 nucleotide sequence: TGTGCCAGCAGTTACGGACAGGGGGTAGGGGGCTACACCTTC.

This clone was seen a handful of times. This chain joins TRBV11-2 and TRBJ1-4; TRBD1 is a possible D gene (6 bases). The CDR3 contains 15 residues. V lost 5 bases, J lost 6 bases, and 16 bases lay in between. Germline-derived CDR1 and CDR2 are SGHAT and FQNNGV. The CDR3 region is CASSPGATVDEKLFF. CDR3 DNA sequence: TGTGCCAGCAGCCCAGGGGCTACGGTGGATGAAAAACTGTTTTTT.

This clone occurred a few times. The chain combines TRBV6-6 with TRBJ2-1, with no clear D. V was trimmed by 0 bases and J by 4 bases, leaving 10 bases between them. The CDR3 loop spans 15 amino acids. The V gene's germline CDR1 is MNHNY and CDR2 SVGAGI (reference sequence). The CDR3, as DNA: TGTGCCAGCAGTTACTCCCCGCCCGGGTACAATGAGCAGTTCTTC. Its translation is CASSYSPPGYNEQFF.

The chain has TRBV6-1 and TRBJ2-5, with a possible D match to TRBD1 (6 bases). Germline V gene sequence: CDR1 MNHNS, CDR2 SASEGT. The V end lost 4 bases, the J end lost 1 base, and 13 bases lay between the germline ends. This CDR3 spans 15 amino acids. CDR3 sequence: CASSVMGHIQETQYF. CDR3 sequence (DNA): TGTGCCAGCAGTGTCATGGGACACATCCAAGAGACCCAGTACTTC.

The chain has TRBV11-3 and TRBJ2-1; D perhaps matches TRBD2 (6 bases). CDR1 is SGHNT, CDR2 YENEEA, per germline. The length of the CDR3 is 14 residues. Trimming pared 5 bases from V and 3 bases from J, leaving 11 bases between. This chain's CDR3 is CASSRATSYNEQFF. The CDR3 bases are TGTGCCAGCAGCCGAGCGACTAGCTACAATGAGCAGTTCTTC. Full variable domain (missing parts from reference TRBV11-3 and TRBJ2-1): EAGVVQSPRYKIIEKKQPVAFWCNPISGHNTLYWYLQNLGQGPELLIRYENEEAVDDSQLPKDRFSAERLKGVDSTLKIQPAELGDSAVYLCASSRATSYNEQFFGPGTRLTVL.

The chain couples TRBV4-2 to TRBJ2-1, with D maybe TRBD1 (6 bases). The CDR3 is 15 residues long. Germline values: CDR1 LGHNA, CDR2 YNFKEQ. Deletions cut 1 base from V and 7 bases from J, with 14 bases between. CDR3 sequence: CASSQATQGWNEQFF. The DNA for the CDR3 is TGTGCCAGCAGCCAAGCGACCCAGGGGTGGAATGAGCAGTTCTTC.

This chain connects TRBV10-3 to TRBJ2-7, with D perhaps matching TRBD1 (5 bases). Looked up from germline, CDR1 is ENHRY and CDR2 is SYGVKD. The CDR3 contains 12 residues. V lost 6 bases to trimming and J lost 4 bases, with 10 bases between them. The CDR3, as DNA: TGTGCCATCAGGAACCAGGGTTACGAGCAGTACTTC. Translation: CAIRNQGYEQYF.

The chain links TRBV4-2 to TRBJ1-1, with 7 nucleotides matching TRBD1. Germline V gene lookup returns CDR1 LGHNA and CDR2 YNFKEQ. V shed 3 bases, J shed 6 bases, and the junction held 7 bases outside the gene matches. This CDR3 has 14 residues. The CDR3 spells CASSQMTGLSEAFF. CDR3 DNA sequence: TGTGCCAGCAGCCAGATGACAGGGCTGTCTGAAGCTTTCTTT.